The clone carrying this T cell receptor beta chain occurred a few times. Its antigen is as yet unknown. These data are taken from a study of blood T cells in healthy people across ages. Germline values: CDR1 SGHTA, CDR2 FQGNSA. The germline V and J ends were trimmed by 1 base and 7 bases, with 11 bases remaining between them. The CDR3 spans 15 residues. Together with a sample-barcoded 5' primer, a J-beta primer mix was included in a second PCR lasting roughly 6 to 12 cycles. TCRdb passed the 5' RACE reads through MiXCR, listing each CDR3 protein once. The sample has about 640,000 distinct CDR3 sequences, about 54% seen once. Findings of the study overall: Those diversity estimates obtained from one million T cells were thought to be underestimates. TCR beta diversity, measured per million T cells, fell in a roughly linear way with age. Versus aged donors, long-lived donors had higher diversity and more naive CD4+ cells.

The source is a man aged 60-69 years in good health. This sequence joins TRBV7-2 and TRBJ1-6, with D perhaps matching TRBD1 (6 bases). The sequencing input was blood. CDR3 sequence reads: CASSLGGAGNSPLHF. CDR3 in DNA: TGTGCCAGCAGCTTAGGGGGGGCAGGGAATTCACCCCTCCACTTT.